Following are 29 T cell receptor beta chains from one sample sequenced in a study of cytomegalovirus exposure and HLA in healthy donors listed by TCRdb under 2017. The library came from the immunoSEQ multiplex PCR assay. For the multiplex PCR, a mixture combining 60 forward primers for TCR Vbeta segments and 13 reverse primers for TCR Jbeta segments was used. TCRdb retrieved this table from immuneACCESS and kept in-frame rearrangements only. Not all clones are present; in checked studies, unresolved V genes account for under half, and no reason is known for the remainder. For this sample there are 110,000 or so clones; approximately 80% appear just once. The ten largest clonotypes hold around 2% of the sample. Input material: PBMCs. These receptors were obtained from a man in his forties in good health and CMV-seronegative.

This rearrangement joins TRBV7-2 to TRBJ2-1; 8 bases fit TRBD2. The germline V gene has CDR1 SGHTA and CDR2 FQGNSA. This CDR3 region has 15 residues. The V gene end was trimmed by 1 base and the J gene end by 4 bases; junction bases not matched to a gene: 3. The CDR3 nucleotides read TGTGCCAGCAGCTTAGGGACTAGCACTTACAATGAGCAGTTCTTC. This translates into CASSLGTSTYNEQFF.

The V gene is TRBV9, the J gene TRBJ1-1; D call uncertain. CDR1 is SGDLS and CDR2 is YYNGEE in the germline V gene. The CDR3 totals 13 residues. Deletions cut 3 bases from V and 0 bases from J, with 6 bases between. The CDR3 DNA follows: TGTGCCAGCAGCGGAAACATGAACACTGAAGCTTTCTTT. This translates into CASSGNMNTEAFF.

The V call is TRBV29-1, the J call TRBJ1-1, with D perhaps TRBD1 (5 bases). Germline CDR1 reads SQVTM; CDR2 reads ANQGSEA. The CDR3 spans 16 residues. Trimming cost V 4 bases and J 8 bases, with 26 bases left between them. The CDR3 loop is CSVGVRFGWSRTEAFF. DNA for the CDR3: TGCAGCGTTGGAGTTAGGTTTGGGTGGTCCCGGACAGAAGCTTTCTTT.

J is TRBJ1-1 and V is TRBV9; TRBD1 aligns across 9 bases. The V gene end was trimmed by 3 bases and the J gene end by 5 bases; junction bases not matched to a gene: 8. This CDR3 contains 15 residues. Germline CDR1 is SGDLS and CDR2 is YYNGEE. The CDR3 nucleotides read TGTGCCAGCAGCGAGGGGGGACAGGGAAGGACTGAAGCTTTCTTT. Its protein is CASSEGGQGRTEAFF.

This chain links TRBV5-1 with TRBJ2-1; TRBD1 agrees at 8 bases. Per the germline V gene, CDR1 is SGHRS and CDR2 is YFSETQ. V trimming: 4 bases; J trimming: 4 bases; junction bases outside the gene matches: 16. This CDR3 contains 18 residues. The CDR3 protein is CASSERTGSLTIYNEQFF. CDR3 DNA: TGCGCCAGCAGCGAAAGGACAGGGAGTCTGACTATTTACAATGAGCAGTTCTTC.

The V call is TRBV28, the J call TRBJ2-3, with D maybe TRBD2 (6 bases). The germline gives CDR1 MDHEN, CDR2 SYDVKM. There are 15 residues in the CDR3. V was shortened by 3 bases and J by 3 bases, with 13 bases between the two germline ends. DNA of the CDR3: TGTGCCAGCAGTTTCGGAGGGGTGGGGACAGATACGCAGTATTTT. It codes for CASSFGGVGTDTQYF.

The V and J genes are TRBV30 and TRBJ1-3; weak D call: TRBD1 (5 bases). CDR1 and CDR2 (germline): GTSNPN, SVGIG (reference sequence). Between the trimmed V and J ends, which lost 0 bases and 1 base, there was a span of 7 bases. This CDR3 has 14 amino acids. The CDR3 DNA reads as TGTGCCTGGAGTGTAGGGGCTTCTGGAAACACCATATATTTT. Protein product: CAWSVGASGNTIYF. Full variable domain (missing parts from reference TRBV30 and TRBJ1-3): SQTIHQWPATLVQPVGSPLSLECTVEGTSNPNLYWYRQAAGRGLQLLFYSVGIGQISSEVPQNLSASRPQDRQFILSSKKLLLSDSGFYLCAWSVGASGNTIYFGEGSWLTVV.

This clone showed up just a few times. This sequence joins TRBV2 and TRBJ2-7; 9 positions agree with TRBD2. Germline CDR1 and CDR2: SNHLY and FYNNEI. Germline trimming cut 9 bases from V and 2 bases from J; bases unmatched to any gene: 5. The CDR3 consists of 13 residues. CDR3 nucleotide sequence: TGTGCCAGAGGCGGGGGGGGCCCCTACGAGCAGTACTTC. It specifies CARGGGGPYEQYF. Using reference TRBV2 and TRBJ2-7 for the parts outside the CDR3, the full variable domain is EPEVTQTPSHQVTQMGQEVILRCVPISNHLYFYWYRQILGQKVEFLVSFYNNEISEKSEIFDDQFSVERPDGSNFTLKIRSTKLEDSAMYFCARGGGGPYEQYFGPGTRLTVT.

The CDR3 DNA is TGTGCCAGCAGCACCCGGGACATCAATCCCCATGGCTACACCTTC. Protein: CASSTRDINPHGYTF. The chain is built from TRBV5-5 and TRBJ1-2; TRBD1 might be the D (6 bases). CDR1 is SGHKS, CDR2 YYEKEE, per germline (reference sequence). The length of the CDR3 is 15 residues. Trimming took off 4 bases at V and 6 bases at J, with 19 bases between the two ends.

The chain combines TRBV10-3 with TRBJ2-3; 8 bases align to TRBD1. Germline CDR1 ENHRY, CDR2 SYGVKD. The trim removed 6 bases at V and 6 bases at J, leaving 11 bases unmatched. The CDR3 totals 15 residues. Written as DNA, the CDR3 is TGTGCCATCAGCGCCGGGACAGGTTTTGATGATACGCAGTATTTT. Translating gives CAISAGTGFDDTQYF.

The J gene is TRBJ2-1, the V gene TRBV2; the match to TRBD2 covers 9 bases. The junction had 11 bases not matched to a gene; V was cut back by 8 bases and J by 6 bases. There are 15 residues in the CDR3. Germline CDR1 SNHLY, CDR2 FYNNEI. The CDR3: CASGREGQRSNEQFF. In DNA, the CDR3 is TGTGCCAGCGGGCGGGAGGGACAAAGAAGCAATGAGCAGTTCTTC.

Only a few counts were recorded for this clone. The chain carries TRBV9 and TRBJ2-7, with 11 nucleotides matching TRBD1. Germline CDR1 reads SGDLS; CDR2 reads YYNGEE. V lost 4 bases to trimming and J lost 2 bases; unmatched junction nucleotides: 8. This CDR3 contains 16 residues. CDR3 sequence (DNA): TGTGCCAGCAGCCCCCTTCCGGGACAGGGGGCCTACGAGCAGTACTTC. It specifies CASSPLPGQGAYEQYF.

The rearrangement joins TRBV7-8 to TRBJ2-2, with TRBD2 as a possible D gene (6 bases). The CDR3 has 15 amino acids. The V gene lost 6 bases and the J gene lost 6 bases, with 17 bases spanning the gap. Germline V gene data show CDR1 as SGHVS and CDR2 as FQNEAQ. CDR3: CASRPGTLKPGELFF. DNA for the CDR3: TGTGCCAGCAGACCCGGGACTCTTAAACCCGGGGAGCTGTTTTTT.

This sequence joins TRBV5-1 and TRBJ1-1, with a possible D match to TRBD1 (5 bases). Germline CDR1 is SGHRS and CDR2 is YFSETQ. Trimming removed 4 bases at V and 4 bases at J, with 14 bases between. The CDR3 is 14 residues long. This CDR3 is CASSREDTSTEAFF. Here the CDR3 DNA reads TGCGCCAGCAGCCGCGAGGACACAAGCACTGAAGCTTTCTTT.

The chain couples TRBV29-1 to TRBJ2-1, with a possible D match to TRBD1 (5 bases). V dropped 6 bases and J dropped 8 bases, with 17 bases sitting between them. The CDR3 consists of 13 residues. CDR1 is SQVTM, CDR2 ANQGSEA, per germline. The DNA for the CDR3 is TGCAGCGTCACAGGCCCACCCTCGGATGAGCAGTTCTTC. Translation: CSVTGPPSDEQFF.

This clone has more than one count but fewer than ten. V usage is TRBV28 and J usage is TRBJ1-3; TRBD1 is a possible D gene (5 bases). This CDR3 comprises 16 residues. Germline CDR1 and CDR2: MDHEN and SYDVKM. Trimming removed 0 bases from V and 1 base from J, with 10 bases in between. The CDR3 DNA follows: TGTGCCAGCAGTTTATGGCAGGGTGTGTCTGGAAACACCATATATTTT. Its translation is CASSLWQGVSGNTIYF.

A few counts support this clone. CDR3 coding DNA: TGTGCCAGCAGCGTAGGGGGGACAGGACGGAACACTGAAGCTTTCTTT. Residues: CASSVGGTGRNTEAFF. This sequence joins TRBV9 and TRBJ1-1; 8 bases fit TRBD1. The CDR3 consists of 16 residues. Per germline, CDR1 SGDLS and CDR2 YYNGEE. V lost 0 bases, J lost 1 base, and 5 bases stayed unmatched.

The rearrangement links TRBV19 to TRBJ1-6; 8 nucleotides align to TRBD1. Germline V gene sequence: CDR1 LNHDA, CDR2 SQIVND (reference sequence). J lost 6 bases, V lost 6 bases, and 7 bases had no gene match. The CDR3 is made up of 15 amino acids. CDR3 amino acids: CASSSGDRGNSPLHF. The CDR3 DNA follows: TGTGCCAGTAGCAGTGGCGACAGGGGTAATTCACCCCTCCACTTT.

This clone came up a few times. The sample contains more than one DNA sequence encoding this CDR3. The chain couples TRBV6-5 to TRBJ1-1; no reliable D call. Germline lookup yields CDR1 MNHEY and CDR2 SVGAGI. This CDR3 has 12 residues. Trimming pared 0 bases from V and 7 bases from J, leaving 6 bases between. The CDR3 is CASSYSGSEAFF. DNA for the CDR3: TGTGCCAGCAGTTACTCAGGGAGTGAAGCTTTCTTT.

This clone was recorded once. The rearrangement joins TRBV5-4 to TRBJ2-1; D unclear. The CDR3 is made up of 15 amino acids. Deletions cut 6 bases from V and 3 bases from J, with 16 bases between. The germline CDR1 and CDR2 sequences are SGHNT and YYREEE (reference sequence). The CDR3 nucleotides are TGTGCCAGCACCAAATACCGGCTAGACTACAATGAGCAGTTCTTC. Amino acid sequence: CASTKYRLDYNEQFF.

The chain combines TRBV9 with TRBJ2-2; possible D gene TRBD1, 5 bases. This CDR3 is 15 amino acids long. Trimming shortened V by 2 bases and J by 9 bases, and 17 bases separated the two germline ends. In germline, CDR1 is SGDLS, CDR2 YYNGEE. CDR3 sequence: CASSVRGLGDRELFF. The CDR3 bases are TGTGCCAGCAGCGTTAGGGGCTTGGGTGATCGGGAGCTGTTTTTT.

This rearrangement joins TRBV30 to TRBJ1-4; TRBD1 might be the D (5 bases). In germline, CDR1 is GTSNPN, CDR2 SVGIG (reference sequence). The CDR3 extends over 14 amino acids. Between the trimmed V and J ends, which lost 1 base and 4 bases, there was a span of 10 bases. The CDR3 DNA follows: TGTGCCTGGAGTGATGACAGCCGTAATGAAAAACTGTTTTTT. It codes for CAWSDDSRNEKLFF.

The chain couples TRBV2 to TRBJ1-5; D gene unclear. Trimming cost V 9 bases and J 0 bases, with 9 bases left between them. This CDR3 region has 13 residues. Germline CDR1 SNHLY, CDR2 FYNNEI. The CDR3 bases are TGTGCCAGTCAAGCGGATAGCAATCAGCCCCAGCATTTT. The encoded protein is CASQADSNQPQHF.

This sequence joins TRBV21-1 and TRBJ2-4; TRBD2, as called in the table, went unchecked against the DNA. TRBV21-1 is tagged as a pseudogene. This CDR3 contains 18 residues. The CDR3 loop reads CASSKIIRTSKAKNIQYF. Written as DNA, the CDR3 is TGTGCCAGCAGCAAGATAATTAGGACTAGTAAGGCCAAAAACATTCAGTACTTC.

The chain couples TRBV7-6 to TRBJ2-7, with D possibly TRBD2 on 5 matching bases. The CDR3 consists of 15 residues. Trimming stripped 1 base from V and 4 bases from J, with 14 bases between. CDR1 and CDR2 (germline): SGHVS, FNYEAQ. Written as DNA, the CDR3 is TGTGCCAGCAGCTTAGATCCTAGCCGGGGATACGAGCAGTACTTC. It is translated as CASSLDPSRGYEQYF. The variable domain in full, with the rest retrieved from reference TRBV7-6 and TRBJ2-7, is GAGVSQSPRYKVTKRGQDVALRCDPISGHVSLYWYRQALGQGPEFLTYFNYEAQQDKSGLPNDRFSAERPEGSISTLTIQRTEQRDSAMYRCASSLDPSRGYEQYFGPGTRLTVT.

In this sample, this clone turned up once. V and J are TRBV5-1 and TRBJ2-5; TRBD1 aligns across 10 bases. From germline, CDR1 is SGHRS and CDR2 YFSETQ. The CDR3 contains 14 residues. Germline trimming cut 3 bases from V and 5 bases from J; bases unmatched to any gene: 4. The CDR3 here is CASSSGQGLETQYF. Here the CDR3 DNA reads TGCGCCAGCAGCTCGGGACAGGGGCTGGAGACCCAGTACTTC.

This clone was detected once. V usage is TRBV25-1 and J usage is TRBJ2-5; 8 bases are a match to TRBD1. Germline-derived CDR1 and CDR2 are MGHDK and SYGVNS. This CDR3 is 15 amino acids long. Trimming at V came to 6 bases and at J to 1 base, leaving 7 bases not matched to a gene. CDR3 protein: CASRGPGTGQETQYF. For the CDR3, the DNA is TGTGCCAGCAGAGGACCGGGGACAGGCCAAGAGACCCAGTACTTC.

This chain connects TRBV19 to TRBJ2-4, with a weak D call TRBD1 (5 bases). The CDR3 is 14 amino acids. Deletions cut 8 bases from V and 9 bases from J, with 20 bases between. The V gene's germline CDR1 is LNHDA and CDR2 SQIVND (reference sequence). The DNA for the CDR3 is TGTGCCAGTCGGTCCTCGCAGGGCTTGAGCATTCAGTACTTC. It yields the protein CASRSSQGLSIQYF.

Of note for this clone: A junction boundary mismatches the germline segment, possibly from a read error. This rearrangement joins TRBV19 to TRBJ2-1, with D perhaps TRBD2 (5 bases). Germline CDR1 reads LNHDA; CDR2 reads SQIVND (reference sequence). The CDR3 runs to 13 residues. The CDR3 loop reads CSAGESVRSEQFF. CDR3 nucleotides: TGCTCCGCCGGGGAAAGCGTAAGATCTGAGCAGTTCTTC.